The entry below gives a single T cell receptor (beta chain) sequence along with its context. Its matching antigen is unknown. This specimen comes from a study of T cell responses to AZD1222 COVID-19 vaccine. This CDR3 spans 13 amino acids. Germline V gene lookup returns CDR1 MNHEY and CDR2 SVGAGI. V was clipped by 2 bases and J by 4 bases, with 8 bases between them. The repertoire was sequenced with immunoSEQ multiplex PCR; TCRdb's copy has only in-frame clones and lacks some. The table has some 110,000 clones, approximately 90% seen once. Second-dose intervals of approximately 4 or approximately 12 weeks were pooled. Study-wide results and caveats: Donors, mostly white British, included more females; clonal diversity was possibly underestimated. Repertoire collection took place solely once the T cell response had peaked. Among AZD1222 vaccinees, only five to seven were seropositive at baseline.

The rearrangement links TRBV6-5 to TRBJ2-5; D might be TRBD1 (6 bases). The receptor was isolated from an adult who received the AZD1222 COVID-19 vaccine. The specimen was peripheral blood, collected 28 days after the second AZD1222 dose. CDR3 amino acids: CASSYGGRETQYF. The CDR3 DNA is TGTGCCAGCAGTTACGGGGGCAGAGAGACCCAGTACTTC.